This T cell receptor beta chain originates from a study of vaccination effects on CD4 cells after COVID-19. Investigators separated out CD4+ T cells once about eleven days of culture had passed. By PCR, the person was confirmed to have had SARS-CoV-2 infection between March and December 2020. Clones were read by immunoSEQ multiplex PCR, and TCRdb kept only the in-frame ones, dropping some. Here the sample spans tens of thousands of clones, 72% being singletons. As concerns this clone: What it binds is unknown.

The V gene's germline CDR1 is MNHEY and CDR2 SMNVEV (reference sequence). V was shortened by 3 bases and J by 3 bases, with 3 bases between the two germline ends. This CDR3 has 13 residues. This TCR was recovered from a human donor who had a prior SARS-CoV-2 infection. This chain uses TRBV27 with TRBJ2-6; unclear D gene. The starting material was CD4+ T cells from PBMCs cultured without peptide, obtained before COVID-19 vaccination. The CDR3 region is CASSFRGANVLTF. The CDR3, as DNA: TGTGCCAGCAGTTTTCGTGGGGCCAACGTCCTGACTTTC.